What follows are 19 T cell receptor beta chains derived from one specimen sequenced in a study of T cells in Graves' hyperthyroidism and ophthalmopathy. Researchers took RNA transcripts and amplified the TCR beta CDR3 regions from them. First-round RT-PCR with HTBI primers amplified the TCR CDR3 region. TCRdb independently ran MiXCR on the multiplex PCR reads; one entry per CDR3 protein. The sample has approximately 560,000 distinct CDR3 sequences; roughly 14% are singletons. Material: blood. Receptor source: a woman aged 25 to 39 with Graves' hyperthyroidism.

This clonotype showed up many times. This chain joins TRBV7-2 and TRBJ2-6; TRBD1 aligns across 8 bases. Germline trimming cut 6 bases from V and 1 base from J; bases unmatched to any gene: 11. Germline-derived CDR1 and CDR2 are SGHTA and FQGNSA. CDR3 size: 18 residues. CDR3 coding DNA: TGTGCCAGCAGACTCAGGGGGCTTCCCAAGTCTGGGGCCAACGTCCTGACTTTC. This translates into CASRLRGLPKSGANVLTF.

This rearrangement joins TRBV5-1 to TRBJ2-2; tentative D call: TRBD2 (5 bases). The CDR3 covers 15 residues. The V end was cut by 4 bases, the J end by 0 bases, with 10 bases between. Germline assignment: CDR1 SGHRS and CDR2 YFSETQ. CDR3 loop: CASSPAVANTGELFF. CDR3 in DNA: TGCGCCAGCAGCCCAGCGGTCGCGAACACCGGGGAGCTGTTTTTT.

This clonotype was detected ten times or more. The chain joins TRBV10-2 to TRBJ1-5, with unresolved D. The CDR3 totals 16 residues. Trimming left V 0 bases short and J 2 bases short, with 11 bases between. Germline CDR1 reads WSHSY; CDR2 reads SAAADI. CDR3 sequence (DNA): TGCGCCAGCAGTGAGTCTCAAGGTTTAGGCAATCAGCCCCAGCATTTT. As protein: CASSESQGLGNQPQHF.

This chain connects TRBV7-3 to TRBJ2-3; D remains unclear. In germline, CDR1 is SGHTA, CDR2 FQGTGA. The V end lost 6 bases, the J end lost 4 bases, and 14 bases lay between the germline ends. CDR3 size: 14 residues. The CDR3 loop is CASSFFVKADTQYF. The CDR3 region has the DNA TGTGCCAGCAGTTTTTTTGTTAAGGCAGATACGCAGTATTTT.

At least ten counts were recorded for this clonotype. The chain recombines TRBV11-2 with TRBJ2-7; the match to TRBD2 covers 8 bases. Trimming cost V 5 bases and J 2 bases; bases outside gene matches: 5. The CDR3 is made up of 14 amino acids. The germline CDR1 and CDR2 sequences are SGHAT and FQNNGV. CDR3: CASSVQLAAYEQYF. The CDR3, as DNA: TGTGCCAGCAGCGTTCAACTAGCGGCCTACGAGCAGTACTTC. The full variable domain, in which reference TRBV11-2 and TRBJ2-7 provide the parts outside the CDR3, is EAGVAQSPRYKIIEKRQSVAFWCNPISGHATLYWYQQILGQGPKLLIQFQNNGVVDDSQLPKDRFSAERLKGVDSTLKIQPAKLEDSAVYLCASSVQLAAYEQYFGPGTRLTVT.

The sample holds a few counts of this clonotype. The chain uses TRBV7-9 and TRBJ2-5; D is possibly TRBD2 (6 bases). Germline CDR1 reads SEHNR; CDR2 reads FQNEAQ (reference sequence). V was shortened by 5 bases and J by 7 bases, with 20 bases between the two germline ends. The CDR3 is made up of 15 amino acids. In DNA form, the CDR3 reads TGTGCCAGCAGCCCTCCCCGCGGGGCTGATGGGACCCAGTACTTC. Its translation: CASSPPRGADGTQYF.

The rearrangement uses TRBV25-1 and TRBJ1-1, with 9 bases aligning to TRBD1. There are 13 residues in the CDR3. Germline-derived CDR1 and CDR2 are MGHDK and SYGVNS. V shed 7 bases, J shed 8 bases, and the junction held 8 bases outside the gene matches. The DNA of the CDR3 is TGTGCCAGCACCGAAACAGGGGGCTCGGAAGCTTTCTTT. Translating it yields CASTETGGSEAFF.

There are many counts of this clonotype. The gene calls are TRBV9 and TRBJ2-3; tentative D call: TRBD1 (6 bases). V lost 3 bases and J 2 bases, leaving 19 bases between the germline ends. The V gene's germline CDR1 is SGDLS and CDR2 YYNGEE. The CDR3 totals 17 residues. The CDR3 nucleotides are TGTGCCAGCAGCGCCTCGGGACACACGATTCTCACAGATACGCAGTATTTT. Translation: CASSASGHTILTDTQYF.

This clonotype has a count of ten or more. The chain is built from TRBV28 and TRBJ2-1; D possibly corresponds to TRBD2 (5 bases). Between the trimmed V and J ends, which lost 7 bases and 4 bases, there was a span of 14 bases. Germline CDR1 reads MDHEN; CDR2 reads SYDVKM. This CDR3 comprises 14 residues. This CDR3 is CASISGRVYNEQFF. The CDR3, as DNA: TGTGCCAGCATCTCTGGGCGGGTATACAATGAGCAGTTCTTC. The complete variable domain, with remaining parts taken from reference TRBV28 and TRBJ2-1, reads DVKVTQSSRYLVKRTGEKVFLECVQDMDHENMFWYRQDPGLGLRLIYFSYDVKMKEKGDIPEGYSVSREKKERFSLILESASTNQTSMYLCASISGRVYNEQFFGPGTRLTVL.

This clonotype has at least ten counts. The chain links TRBV7-2 to TRBJ2-3; a weak D match, TRBD2 (7 bases). The CDR3 sequence is 17 residues long. Germline CDR1 is SGHTA and CDR2 is FQGNSA. The ends were cut back, 5 bases at V and 2 bases at J, with 20 bases in the middle. In nucleotides, the CDR3 is TGTGCCAGCAGCCCCTACGGGGGCGGGAGCCTCACAGATACGCAGTATTTT. This translates into CASSPYGGGSLTDTQYF.

This clonotype was recorded many times. V and J are TRBV28 and TRBJ2-7, with TRBD1 identical over 7 bases. Germline V gene sequence: CDR1 MDHEN, CDR2 SYDVKM. The V segment lost 8 bases and the J segment 1 base; nucleotides outside the gene matches: 5. This CDR3 contains 13 residues. The CDR3 nucleotides are TGTGCCAGCGTGCGACAGGGTTCCTACGAGCAGTACTTC. Its protein product is CASVRQGSYEQYF.

This clonotype was recorded at least ten times. The chain employs TRBV27 and TRBJ2-1; D not certain. Trimming shortened V by 6 bases and J by 5 bases, and 17 bases separated the two germline ends. This CDR3 spans 15 amino acids. Germline CDR1 reads MNHEY; CDR2 reads SMNVEV (reference sequence). The CDR3 here is CASRLVAVRNNEQFF. CDR3 bases: TGTGCCAGCAGACTGGTCGCGGTTCGGAACAATGAGCAGTTCTTC.

This chain connects TRBV28 to TRBJ2-5; no firm D call. There are 14 residues in the CDR3. Germline V lookup: CDR1 MDHEN, CDR2 SYDVKM. V lost 8 bases, J lost 0 bases, and 13 bases lay in between. This chain's CDR3 is CASRPSRYQETQYF. The CDR3 DNA follows: TGTGCCAGCCGTCCGTCTCGGTACCAAGAGACCCAGTACTTC. The full variable domain, completed using reference TRBV28 and TRBJ2-5, is DVKVTQSSRYLVKRTGEKVFLECVQDMDHENMFWYRQDPGLGLRLIYFSYDVKMKEKGDIPEGYSVSREKKERFSLILESASTNQTSMYLCASRPSRYQETQYFGPGTRLLVL.

In its sample, this clonotype was seen many times. The chain recombines TRBV2 with TRBJ1-5; D is unresolved. CDR3 length: 15 residues. CDR1 is SNHLY and CDR2 is FYNNEI in the germline V gene. V lost 3 bases and J lost 3, with 12 bases in between. For the CDR3, the DNA is TGTGCCAGCAGTGATGATGGACGGATCAATCAGCCCCAGCATTTT. This gives the protein CASSDDGRINQPQHF.

This clonotype has a handful of counts. This chain connects TRBV30 to TRBJ1-1; 10 bases map to TRBD1. J gave up 2 bases and V 2 bases, and 5 bases lay outside the gene matches. CDR3 size: 15 residues. CDR1 and CDR2 (germline): GTSNPN, SVGIG (reference sequence). CDR3 nucleotides: TGTGCCTGGAGTCCATTGACAGGGGGCAACACTGAAGCTTTCTTT. This encodes CAWSPLTGGNTEAFF.

A few counts support this clonotype. The chain employs TRBV9 and TRBJ1-2; perhaps TRBD1 as D (6 bases). The CDR3 length is 16 residues. V lost 3 bases and J lost 4, with 19 bases in between. Germline V gene sequence: CDR1 SGDLS, CDR2 YYNGEE. The CDR3 nucleotides are TGTGCCAGCAGCGCAAAATACTCGGGACAACTCTATGGCTACACCTTC. Protein sequence: CASSAKYSGQLYGYTF.

The chain links TRBV7-9 to TRBJ2-6; a weak D match, TRBD1 (5 bases). There are 17 residues in the CDR3. Trimming took 5 bases from V and 0 from J, leaving 14 bases between them. Germline V lookup: CDR1 SEHNR, CDR2 FQNEAQ (reference sequence). The CDR3 region has the DNA TGTGCCAGCAGCCACACCAGGGCCTCCTCTGGGGCCAACGTCCTGACTTTC. This sequence encodes CASSHTRASSGANVLTF.

This clonotype was found many times. This chain uses TRBV20-1 with TRBJ2-7; the D is unclear. V lost 0 bases, J lost 3 bases, and 9 bases lay in between. This CDR3 is built from 13 residues. The germline gives CDR1 DFQATT, CDR2 SNEGSKA (reference sequence). The CDR3 DNA follows: TGCAGTGCTAGAGATCGTTGGGGCTACGAGCAGTACTTC. Translating gives CSARDRWGYEQYF.

This clonotype was seen repeatedly, ten times or more. The rearrangement links TRBV5-1 to TRBJ2-3; no firm D call. Trimming stripped 1 base from V and 4 bases from J, with 4 bases between. Germline CDR1 and CDR2: SGHRS and YFSETQ. This CDR3 spans 12 amino acids. This CDR3 is CASSLLSDTQYF. CDR3 nucleotide sequence: TGCGCCAGCAGCTTGCTTTCAGATACGCAGTATTTT.